These 3 T cell receptor beta chains originate from one sample sequenced in a study of T cell repertoires in cytomegalovirus infection. TCRdb ran MiXCR on the reads and lists one entry per CDR3 protein. Of 65,000 to 85,000 distinct CDR3 sequences listed, around 27% were seen once; the top ten hold roughly three fifths. What these receptors recognize is not known. Specimen: CD8+ T cells from cultured PBMCs, collected from culture after CMV antigen stimulation. Receptors originate from a human donor in good health (CMV status not recorded). Some clones in this sample may be carry-over from other donors' samples.

This chain's CDR3 is CASRDGGGFSNQPQHF. CDR3 bases: TGTGCCAGCAGGGACGGGGGAGGTTTTAGCAATCAGCCCCAGCATTTT. The V gene is TRBV27, the J gene TRBJ1-5; TRBD1 might be the D (5 bases). Trimming pared 6 bases from V and 0 bases from J, leaving 15 bases between. The CDR3 spans 16 residues. Germline V lookup: CDR1 MNHEY, CDR2 SMNVEV (reference sequence).

There are a few counts of this clonotype. The V and J genes are TRBV15 and TRBJ2-7; 12 bases line up with TRBD1. CDR3 length equals 17 residues. Germline CDR1 and CDR2: LNHNV and YYDKDF (reference sequence). V gave up 1 base and J gave up 5 bases; unmatched junction bases: 9. CDR3 nucleotide sequence: TGTGCCACCAGCAGAGCGCCGGCGGGACAGGGGGCAGACGAGCAGTACTTC. It specifies CATSRAPAGQGADEQYF.

The chain employs TRBV6-1 and TRBJ2-5, with TRBD1 identical over 9 bases. CDR1 is MNHNS and CDR2 is SASEGT in the germline V gene. The CDR3 is 14 amino acids. The V and J ends lost 6 bases and 4 bases, in that order; junction bases with no gene match: 6. This CDR3 reads CASRNGQGLETQYF. The CDR3 DNA reads as TGTGCCAGCAGGAACGGACAGGGGTTAGAGACCCAGTACTTC.